This TCR beta chain originates from a study of blood T cells in healthy people across ages. Alongside a J-beta primer mix, a sample-barcoded 5' primer served in a second PCR lasting 7 to 11 cycles. TCRdb called the 5' RACE reads again in MiXCR, with one record for every CDR3 protein. The sample lists more than 1 million distinct CDR3 sequences; around 43% were seen once. CDR1 is SEHNR, CDR2 FQNEAQ, per germline (reference sequence). This CDR3 spans 14 amino acids. Findings and caveats of the study: From one million sequenced T cells, diversity estimates were lower bounds.

As to this clonotype: Its antigen is unidentified.

Sequenced material: blood. This TCR was sampled from a woman aged 55-69 years in good health. The chain carries TRBV7-9 and TRBJ2-4; no firm D call. Matching the DNA end better, TRBJ2-7 makes the J call doubtful. The CDR3 here is CASSPRAVPYEQYF. In DNA, the CDR3 is TGTGCCAGCAGCCCAAGGGCAGTCCCCTACGAGCAGTACTTC.